This TCR beta chain was recorded in a study of T cell repertoires in cytomegalovirus infection. As for the study in general: CMV epitopes in the study were HLA-C-restricted (recently identified) and HLA-B-restricted (well studied). Through public TCR beta signatures, both CMV infection and matching HLA type were indicated.

TCRdb fed the reads into MiXCR, producing one record per CDR3 protein. Found here are under 450,000 distinct CDR3 sequences, approximately 30% of them singletons; the top ten hold 13%. This clonotype has only a few counts. Antigen unknown. Notes on the study in general: In two of eight donors, the top clonotype was HLA-C-restricted CMV-specific. Cumulative public TCR beta family frequency identified carriers of CMV plus the relevant HLA.

Source: cultured PBMCs, taken from culture after CMV antigen stimulation. The receptor was derived from a human donor in good health (CMV status not recorded). Some clones in this sample may be carry-over from other donors' samples.

CDR3 sequence reads: CATSRVRGLSSYNEQFF. CDR3 bases: TGTGCCACCAGCAGAGTTAGAGGGCTCAGCTCCTACAATGAGCAGTTCTTC. The chain couples TRBV15 to TRBJ2-1, with a tentative D call TRBD2 (5 bases). V was shortened by 1 base and J by 0 bases, with 13 bases between the two germline ends. The CDR3 extends over 17 amino acids. From germline, CDR1 is LNHNV and CDR2 YYDKDF (reference sequence).